Below, 22 T cell receptor beta chains from the same sample are listed, as sequenced in a study of OX40 agonist ivuxolimab in advanced cancers. Using immunoSEQ multiplex PCR, the repertoire was profiled, and TCRdb retains in-frame clones only, with some absent. The sample carries roughly 67,000 clones, around 90% recorded once. The sequencing used CD4+ or CD8+ T cells sorted from blood, collected in a trial of the OX40 agonist ivuxolimab. These receptor sequences come from an adult with an advanced solid tumor such as melanoma, head and neck, liver or kidney cancer.

The chain joins TRBV10-3 to TRBJ1-2; 8 nucleotides align to TRBD1. The germline V gene has CDR1 ENHRY and CDR2 SYGVKD. J lost 3 bases, V lost 7 bases, and 10 bases had no gene match. The CDR3 loop spans 15 amino acids. CDR3 residues: CAITGGTGGYYGYTF. The CDR3 nucleotides read TGTGCCATCACCGGTGGAACAGGGGGTTACTATGGCTACACCTTC.

This clone was counted a single time. The V gene is TRBV13, the J gene TRBJ2-7, with 8 nucleotides matching TRBD2. Germline-derived CDR1 and CDR2 are PRHDT and FYEKMQ (reference sequence). V gave up 4 bases and J gave up 7 bases; unmatched junction bases: 9. This CDR3 has 14 amino acids. CDR3 sequence: CASSSGGDGWEQYF. The CDR3 nucleotides are TGTGCCAGCAGCTCGGGGGGGGACGGCTGGGAGCAGTACTTC. The complete variable domain, with remaining parts taken from reference TRBV13 and TRBJ2-7, reads AAGVIQSPRHLIKEKRETATLKCYPIPRHDTVYWYQQGPGQDPQFLISFYEKMQSDKGSIPDRFSAQQFSDYHSELNMSSLELGDSALYFCASSSGGDGWEQYFGPGTRLTVT.

The V gene is TRBV7-8, the J gene TRBJ2-1; TRBD2 aligns across 13 bases. Looked up from germline, CDR1 is SGHVS and CDR2 is FQNEAQ. The CDR3 runs 17 residues. Losses at the gene ends were 3 bases for V and 8 bases for J; bases not matched to a gene: 10. The CDR3, as DNA: TGTGCCAGCAGCTTCACGGGGGGACTAGCGGGGTGGGATGAGCAGTTCTTC. It yields the protein CASSFTGGLAGWDEQFF. The variable domain in full, with the rest retrieved from reference TRBV7-8 and TRBJ2-1, is GAGVSQSPRYKVAKRGQDVALRCDPISGHVSLFWYQQALGQGPEFLTYFQNEAQLDKSGLPSDRFFAERPEGSVSTLKIQRTQQEDSAVYLCASSFTGGLAGWDEQFFGPGTRLTVL.

This rearrangement joins TRBV2 to TRBJ1-5; weak D call: TRBD1 (6 bases). The CDR3 spans 14 residues. Germline V gene sequence: CDR1 SNHLY, CDR2 FYNNEI. With 7 bases removed from V and 2 bases from J, the gap between germline ends came to 12 bases. CDR3: CASKGGAGNQPQHF. In DNA, the CDR3 is TGTGCCAGCAAAGGGGGGGCCGGCAATCAGCCCCAGCATTTT.

The chain uses TRBV13 and TRBJ2-5; 8 bases match TRBD2. Germline CDR1 PRHDT, CDR2 FYEKMQ (reference sequence). V shed 0 bases and J 0 bases; nucleotides not matched to a gene: 6. The CDR3 consists of 17 residues. The CDR3: CASSLGASGPDQETQYF. Here the CDR3 DNA reads TGTGCCAGCAGCTTAGGGGCTAGCGGGCCCGACCAAGAGACCCAGTACTTC.

The chain has TRBV25-1 and TRBJ1-1; possibly TRBD1 for D (5 bases). The CDR3 runs 13 residues. The germline V gene has CDR1 MGHDK and CDR2 SYGVNS. V lost 4 bases to trimming and J lost 6 bases, with 12 bases between them. The CDR3 nucleotides read TGTGCCAGCAGTGGCAGGGAAGGGCCTGAAGCTTTCTTT. Translation gives CASSGREGPEAFF.

The J gene is TRBJ1-2, the V gene TRBV10-3, with a tentative D call TRBD1 (5 bases). CDR3 size: 15 residues. V was cut by 10 bases and J by 4 bases, with 22 bases left in between. Germline V gene sequence: CDR1 ENHRY, CDR2 SYGVKD. The CDR3 nucleotides read TGTGCCACCTACTTTCAGGGATTTAACTTCTATGGCTACACCTTC. Translation gives CATYFQGFNFYGYTF.

J is TRBJ1-2 and V is TRBV7-2; D is unclear. V was cut by 2 bases and J by 0 bases, with 4 bases left in between. The CDR3 runs to 13 residues. Per the germline V gene, CDR1 is SGHTA and CDR2 is FQGNSA. CDR3 region: CASSLMANYGYTF. CDR3 in DNA: TGTGCCAGCAGCTTAATGGCTAACTATGGCTACACCTTC.

The chain's CDR3 is CASSLLPPPVEQYF. In DNA form, the CDR3 reads TGTGCCAGCAGCTTATTGCCTCCCCCTGTCGAGCAGTACTTC. V usage is TRBV11-2 and J usage is TRBJ2-5; D is ambiguous. Near its end, the DNA agrees better with TRBJ2-7, so the J call may be wrong. The germline CDR1 and CDR2 sequences are SGHAT and FQNNGV. The CDR3 sequence is 14 residues long.

J is TRBJ2-1 and V is TRBV12-5, with D possibly called TRBD1 or TRBD2 (6 bases each). The V end was cut by 5 bases, the J end by 6 bases, with 14 bases between. Germline CDR1 and CDR2: LGHNT and FRNRAP. This CDR3 has 14 residues. The CDR3, as DNA: TGTGCTAGTGGTCCTGGGGGGCCGCCCAATGAGCAGTTCTTC. It translates to CASGPGGPPNEQFF.

The V call is TRBV6-5, the J call TRBJ2-1; no clear D gene. Germline CDR1 MNHEY, CDR2 SVGAGI. The length of the CDR3 is 16 residues. The ends were cut back, 0 bases at V and 4 bases at J, with 13 bases in the middle. CDR3 DNA sequence: TGTGCCAGCAGTTACTCCCAGGAGATCATTTACAATGAGCAGTTCTTC. It specifies CASSYSQEIIYNEQFF.

The CDR3, as DNA: TGTGCCAGCAGCCCCGGGGCTCGGGTAACTAGCGGGGGGGCCTCAGATACGCAGTATTTT. Translation gives CASSPGARVTSGGASDTQYF. The V and J genes are TRBV7-8 and TRBJ2-3; TRBD2 agrees at 13 bases. The germline gives CDR1 SGHVS, CDR2 FQNEAQ. V was pared by 5 bases and J by 4 bases, with 18 bases of the junction left unmatched. This CDR3 comprises 20 residues.

The chain joins TRBV14 to TRBJ2-7; D unclear. Germline V CDR1 and CDR2: SGHDN, FVKESK. V was pared by 4 bases and J by 4 bases, with 5 bases between. The CDR3 loop spans 11 amino acids. This CDR3 reads CASSLNYEQYF. The CDR3 bases are TGTGCCAGCAGCCTTAATTACGAGCAGTACTTC.

The rearrangement links TRBV10-2 to TRBJ2-3, with 12 bases identical to TRBD2. This CDR3 has 16 residues. CDR1 and CDR2 (germline): WSHSY, SAAADI. Germline trimming cut 3 bases from V and 5 bases from J; bases unmatched to any gene: 6. The CDR3 nucleotides are TGCGCCAGCAGTGACCCGACTAGCGGGGGTGGAGATACGCAGTATTTT. Translation gives CASSDPTSGGGDTQYF.

V gene TRBV27 combines with J gene TRBJ1-5, with 8 bases lining up with TRBD1. Germline trimming cut 5 bases from V and 4 bases from J; bases unmatched to any gene: 7. The germline V gene has CDR1 MNHEY and CDR2 SMNVEV (reference sequence). The CDR3 has 15 amino acids. For the CDR3, the DNA is TGTGCCAGCAGTCCCCCGGACAGGGCTAATCAGCCCCAGCATTTT. Its translation is CASSPPDRANQPQHF.

This chain uses TRBV19 with TRBJ2-7; 9 nucleotides align to TRBD2. This CDR3 has 14 residues. The ends lost 3 bases at V and 6 bases at J; junction bases unmatched: 6. The V gene's germline CDR1 is LNHDA and CDR2 SQIVND (reference sequence). CDR3 protein: CASSMQAGGFEQYF. The CDR3 DNA is TGTGCCAGTAGTATGCAAGCGGGGGGTTTCGAGCAGTACTTC.

The V and J genes are TRBV13 and TRBJ2-2; D remains unclear. The CDR3 totals 11 residues. Trimming removed 3 bases at V and 7 bases at J, with 3 bases between. Per the germline V gene, CDR1 is PRHDT and CDR2 is FYEKMQ (reference sequence). The CDR3 spells CASSLNGELFF. The CDR3, as DNA: TGTGCCAGCAGCTTGAACGGGGAGCTGTTTTTT.

The chain carries TRBV30 and TRBJ1-2; D possibly corresponds to TRBD1 (6 bases). Germline loops: CDR1 GTSNPN, CDR2 SVGIG (reference sequence). Trimming removed 8 bases from V and 8 bases from J, with 15 bases in between. The CDR3 sequence is 11 residues long. The CDR3 is CAHPGADGYTF. CDR3 in DNA: TGTGCCCACCCGGGGGCCGACGGCTACACCTTC.

The chain uses TRBV11-1 and TRBJ2-7, with TRBD1 as a possible D gene (5 bases). CDR1 is SGHAT and CDR2 is FQDESV in the germline V gene (reference sequence). V was pared by 3 bases and J by 2 bases, with 11 bases between. The CDR3 covers 14 residues. DNA of the CDR3: TGTGCCAGCAGCTTTAGAGGACATACCTACGAGCAGTACTTC. This codes for CASSFRGHTYEQYF.

The V gene is TRBV5-1, the J gene TRBJ1-1, with TRBD1 matching over 10 bases. CDR1 is SGHRS, CDR2 YFSETQ, per germline. V lost 4 bases to trimming and J lost 5 bases; unmatched junction nucleotides: 8. This CDR3 spans 15 amino acids. CDR3 DNA: TGCGCCAGCAGCCCCACGGACAGGGGGTATACTGAAGCTTTCTTT. The encoded protein is CASSPTDRGYTEAFF.

This clone was found once. The V call is TRBV6-6, the J call TRBJ2-1; 15 bases fit TRBD2. The germline V gene has CDR1 MNHNY and CDR2 SVGAGI (reference sequence). J was trimmed by 15 bases and V by 2 bases; bases with no gene match: 5. The CDR3 sequence is 14 residues long. The CDR3 nucleotides read TGTGCCAGCAGTTACACCGGGACTAGCGGGGGGATGTTCTTC. It encodes CASSYTGTSGGMFF.

This chain joins TRBV4-1 and TRBJ2-2; D may be TRBD2 (5 bases). CDR3 size: 13 residues. Germline V lookup: CDR1 MGHRA, CDR2 YSYEKL. Deletions cut 3 bases from V and 4 bases from J, with 6 bases between. The CDR3 protein is CASSQDFTGELFF. CDR3 DNA sequence: TGCGCCAGCAGCCAGGACTTCACCGGGGAGCTGTTTTTT.